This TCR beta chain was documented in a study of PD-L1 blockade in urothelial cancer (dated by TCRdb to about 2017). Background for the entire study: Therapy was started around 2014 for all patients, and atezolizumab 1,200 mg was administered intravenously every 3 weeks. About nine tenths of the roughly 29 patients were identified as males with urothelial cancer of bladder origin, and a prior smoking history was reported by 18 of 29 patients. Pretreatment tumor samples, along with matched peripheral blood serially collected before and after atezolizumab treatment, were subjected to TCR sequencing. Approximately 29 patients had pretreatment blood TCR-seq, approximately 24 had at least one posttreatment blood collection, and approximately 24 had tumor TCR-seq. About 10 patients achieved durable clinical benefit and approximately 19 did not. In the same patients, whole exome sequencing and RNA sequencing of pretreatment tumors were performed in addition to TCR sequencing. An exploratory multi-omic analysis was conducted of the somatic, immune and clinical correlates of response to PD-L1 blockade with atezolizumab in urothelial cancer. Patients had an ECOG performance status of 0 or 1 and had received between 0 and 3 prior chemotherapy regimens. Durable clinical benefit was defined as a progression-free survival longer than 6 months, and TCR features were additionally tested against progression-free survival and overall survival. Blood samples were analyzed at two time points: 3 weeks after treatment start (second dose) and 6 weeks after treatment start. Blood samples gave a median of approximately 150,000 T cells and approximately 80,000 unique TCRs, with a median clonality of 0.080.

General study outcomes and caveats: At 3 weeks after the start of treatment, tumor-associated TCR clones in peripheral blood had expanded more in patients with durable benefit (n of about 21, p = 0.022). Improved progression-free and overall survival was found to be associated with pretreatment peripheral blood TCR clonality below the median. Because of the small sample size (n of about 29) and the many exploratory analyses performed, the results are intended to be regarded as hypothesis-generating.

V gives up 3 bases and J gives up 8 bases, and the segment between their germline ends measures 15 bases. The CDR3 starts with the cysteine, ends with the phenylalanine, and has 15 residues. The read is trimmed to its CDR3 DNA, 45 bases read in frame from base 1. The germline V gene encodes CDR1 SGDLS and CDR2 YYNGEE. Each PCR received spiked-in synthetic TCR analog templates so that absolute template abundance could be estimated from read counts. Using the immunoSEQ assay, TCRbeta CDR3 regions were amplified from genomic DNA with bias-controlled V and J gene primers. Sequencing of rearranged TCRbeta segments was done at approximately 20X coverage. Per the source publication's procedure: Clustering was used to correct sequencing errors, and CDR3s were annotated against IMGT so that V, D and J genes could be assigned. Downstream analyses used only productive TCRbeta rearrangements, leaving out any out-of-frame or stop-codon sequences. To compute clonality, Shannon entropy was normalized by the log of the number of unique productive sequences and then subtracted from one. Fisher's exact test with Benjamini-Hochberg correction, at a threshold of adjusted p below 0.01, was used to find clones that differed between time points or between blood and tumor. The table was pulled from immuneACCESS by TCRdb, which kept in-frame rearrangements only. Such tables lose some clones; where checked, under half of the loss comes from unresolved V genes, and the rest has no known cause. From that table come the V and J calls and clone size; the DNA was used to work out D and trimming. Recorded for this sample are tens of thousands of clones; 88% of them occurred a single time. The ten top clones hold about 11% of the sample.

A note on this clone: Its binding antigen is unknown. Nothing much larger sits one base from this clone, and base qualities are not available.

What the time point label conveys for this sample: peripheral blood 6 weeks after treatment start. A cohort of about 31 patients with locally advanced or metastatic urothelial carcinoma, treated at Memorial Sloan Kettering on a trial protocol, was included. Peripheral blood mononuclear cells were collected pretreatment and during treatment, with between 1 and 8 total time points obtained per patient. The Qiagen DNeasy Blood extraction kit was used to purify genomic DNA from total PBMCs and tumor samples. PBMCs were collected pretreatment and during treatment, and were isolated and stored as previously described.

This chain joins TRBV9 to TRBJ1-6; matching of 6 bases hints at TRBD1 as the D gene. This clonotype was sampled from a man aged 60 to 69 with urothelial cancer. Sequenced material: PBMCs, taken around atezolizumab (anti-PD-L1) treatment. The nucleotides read TGTGCCAGCAGCGCAGAAACAGGGTGGGATTCACCCCTCCACTTT. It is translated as CASSAETGWDSPLHF. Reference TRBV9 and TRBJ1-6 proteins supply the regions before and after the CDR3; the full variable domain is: DSGVTQTPKHLITATGQRVTLRCSPRSGDLSVYWYQQSLDQGLQFLIQYYNGEERAKGNILERFSAQQFPDLHSELNLSSLELGDSALYFCASSAETGWDSPLHFGNGTRLTVT.